This T cell receptor beta chain was captured by sequencing in a study of T cells after yellow fever vaccination. Study-wide background: Those fractions that held only low numbers of cells were prepared using the SMART-Seq v4 Ultra Low Input RNA kit. Study outcomes and limitations: High-abundance clonotypes from the bulk population could contaminate FACS-sorted repertoires. Clonotype sharing between CD4 and CD8 compartments was small. The secondary response peaked faster, at day 5 versus 15, but was weaker.

This clonotype has a single count. The antigen is undetermined. One base away lies a much larger clone, so this may be a sequencing read error. CDR3 length equals 15 residues. From germline, CDR1 is SGHRS and CDR2 YFSETQ. TCRdb used MiXCR to reprocess the 5' RACE reads, holding one entry per CDR3 protein. The sample lists approximately 340,000 distinct CDR3 sequences, 7.5% to 9% occurring once. The source was PBMCs, collected on the day of the first yellow fever vaccination. This clonotype was sampled from a man between 18 and 29 years old who received the YFV17D yellow fever vaccine. V and J are TRBV5-1 and TRBJ2-4; D call uncertain. CDR3 bases: TGCGCCAGCAGCCCCGGACCAAACGTAAAAATCATTCAGTACTTC. This encodes CASSPGPNVKIIQYF.